Listed below are T cell receptor beta chains from one sample, sequenced in a study of T-cell reconstitution after alpha-beta-depleted transplantation in children. Each CDR3 protein gets one entry after TCRdb re-called the PCR reads with MiXCR. This table has some 550,000 distinct CDR3 sequences, under 30% appearing once. The input for sequencing was PBMCs, mostly from graft donor cells, taken 360 days after TCRalphabeta/CD19-depleted stem cell transplant. These receptors came from a boy less than two years old who had a stem cell transplant for acute myeloid leukemia, so the T cells may come from the graft donor. Each CDR3 is given with its conserved first and last residue. A D gene is named only where the DNA matches it firmly. Rows may omit the clone size; those that give it use once, few, many or a size class.

j_gene | abundance | d_gene | v_gene | CDR3aa | CDR3nt
TRBJ2-2 | many | NA | TRBV20-1 | CSARAGTNTGELFF | TGCAGTGCTAGGGCGGGGACGAACACCGGGGAGCTGTTTTTT
TRBJ2-1 | NA | TRBD2 | TRBV6-1 | CASSGLAGNSYNEQFF | TGTGCCAGCAGCGGACTAGCGGGGAACTCCTACAATGAGCAGTTCTTC
TRBJ2-6 | many | NA | TRBV12-3/TRBV12-4 | CASSPWGSLASGANVLTF | TGTGCCAGCAGTCCCTGGGGCAGCCTAGCCTCTGGGGCCAACGTCCTGACTTTC
TRBJ1-6 | NA | NA | TRBV12-3/TRBV12-4 | CASSFRVGISPLHF | TGTGCCAGCAGTTTCCGAGTTGGGATTTCACCCCTCCACTTT
TRBJ2-5 | many | TRBD2 | TRBV5-1 | CASSSNPGLGKETQYF | TGCGCCAGCAGCTCTAACCCGGGACTAGGGAAAGAGACCCAGTACTTC
TRBJ2-3 | few | NA | TRBV6-4 | CASSHSPLSTDTQYF | TGTGCCAGCAGCCACAGCCCACTGAGCACAGATACGCAGTATTTT
TRBJ2-2 | NA | NA | TRBV7-6 | CASSSGTGSPLGGELFF | TGTGCCAGCAGCTCCGGGACCGGCAGTCCTTTGGGCGGGGAGCTGTTTTTT
TRBJ2-2 | NA | TRBD1 | TRBV5-5 | CASSRTGGDVGELFF | TGTGCCAGCAGTCGGACAGGGGGCGACGTCGGGGAGCTGTTTTTT
TRBJ2-3 | NA | TRBD1 | TRBV7-9 | CASSPRGGPSYTQYF | TGTGCCAGCAGCCCTCGAGGGGGCCCCTCTTATACGCAGTATTTT
TRBJ1-4 | once | NA | TRBV6-1 | CASRSAATNEKLFF | TGTGCCAGCAGGTCAGCTGCAACTAATGAAAAACTGTTTTTT
TRBJ2-7 | NA | TRBD1 | TRBV7-2 | CASSLTGLGLSYEQYF | TGTGCCAGCAGCTTGACAGGGTTGGGCCTCTCCTACGAGCAGTACTTC
TRBJ1-1 | few | TRBD1 | TRBV20-1 | CSARRGRTEAFF | TGCAGTGCTAGAAGGGGGCGAACTGAAGCTTTCTTT
TRBJ2-3 | NA | TRBD1 | TRBV9 | CASSGGQGVTDTQYF | TGTGCCAGCAGCGGGGGACAGGGGGTCACAGATACGCAGTATTTT
TRBJ1-1 | NA | NA | TRBV18 | CASSPKGDLLSMNTEAFF | TGTGCCAGCTCACCAAAGGGGGACCTACTAAGCATGAACACTGAAGCTTTCTTT
TRBJ2-1 | NA | NA | TRBV10-2 | CASRSSYNEQFF | TGCGCCAGCAGAAGCTCCTACAATGAGCAGTTCTTC
TRBJ1-5 | NA | NA | TRBV12-3/TRBV12-4 | CASSLNRADQPQHF | TGTGCCAGCAGTCTCAACAGGGCCGATCAGCCCCAGCATTTT
TRBJ1-2 | NA | TRBD1 | TRBV5-6 | CASSSLGTGGDGYTF | TGTGCCAGCAGCTCGCTTGGGACAGGGGGCGATGGCTACACCTTC
TRBJ2-6 | many | NA | TRBV28 | CASSRVSPANVLTF | TGTGCCAGCAGTCGGGTCTCCCCGGCCAACGTCCTGACTTTC
TRBJ2-3 | many | TRBD2 | TRBV7-2 | CASSFAILGSGGTDTQYF | TGTGCCAGCAGCTTCGCAATACTAGGGAGCGGGGGCACAGATACGCAGTATTTT
TRBJ2-1 | NA | TRBD2 | TRBV15 | CATSGISGGAGEQFF | TGTGCCACCAGCGGGATCAGCGGGGGGGCAGGTGAGCAGTTCTTC
TRBJ2-4 | NA | NA | TRBV20-1 | CSAPPPLAKNIQYF | TGCAGTGCTCCTCCTCCCTTAGCCAAAAACATTCAGTACTTC
TRBJ1-1 | NA | NA | TRBV11-2 | CASSLMGVNTEAFF | TGTGCCAGCAGCTTGATGGGGGTGAACACTGAAGCTTTCTTT
TRBJ2-5 | NA | NA | TRBV9 | CASSVAGQMETQYF | TGTGCCAGCAGCGTAGCAGGACAGATGGAGACCCAGTACTTC
TRBJ2-1 | many | TRBD1 | TRBV20-1 | CSAREGQGSYNEQFF | TGCAGTGCTAGAGAGGGACAGGGCTCCTACAATGAGCAGTTCTTC
TRBJ2-3 | few | TRBD2 | TRBV29-1 | CSVETSGGADTQYF | TGCAGCGTGGAGACTAGCGGGGGGGCCGATACGCAGTATTTT
TRBJ1-1 | many | NA | TRBV28 | CASSPPGREHTEAFF | TGTGCCAGCAGTCCCCCGGGACGGGAGCACACTGAAGCTTTCTTT
TRBJ2-1 | few | TRBD2 | TRBV12-3/TRBV12-4 | CASSPRLAGVNEQFF | TGTGCCAGCAGTCCTCGACTAGCGGGGGTTAATGAGCAGTTCTTC
TRBJ2-5 | few | NA | TRBV10-3 | CAISSGSPLGGTQYF | TGTGCCATCAGTTCCGGGAGTCCTCTGGGGGGGACCCAGTACTTC
TRBJ2-3 | many | NA | TRBV6-5 | CASSYERGATDTQYF | TGTGCCAGCAGTTACGAACGGGGGGCTACAGATACGCAGTATTTT
TRBJ2-3 | few | NA | TRBV6-2/TRBV6-3 | CASNPGIFTTDTQYF | TGTGCCAGCAACCCCGGTATTTTCACCACAGATACGCAGTATTTT
TRBJ1-2 | many | TRBD1 | TRBV10-3 | CAISESPRDSYGYTF | TGTGCCATCAGTGAGTCACCCCGGGACAGCTATGGCTACACCTTC
TRBJ2-7 | few | NA | TRBV11-3 | CASEGKLSHEQYF | TGTGCCAGCGAGGGGAAACTCAGCCACGAGCAGTACTTC
TRBJ1-2 | many | NA | TRBV29-1 | CSVVPGVGGYTF | TGCAGCGTTGTTCCCGGGGTCGGGGGCTACACCTTC
TRBJ1-1 | few | NA | TRBV19 | CASSLHSDTEAFF | TGTGCCAGTAGTTTACACTCGGACACTGAAGCTTTCTTT
TRBJ1-6 | NA | NA | TRBV11-2 | CASSFDYSPLHF | TGTGCCAGCAGCTTTGACTATTCACCCCTCCACTTT
TRBJ2-1 | NA | TRBD2 | TRBV7-8 | CASSPPSGLPDNEQFF | TGTGCCAGCAGCCCGCCCTCGGGACTACCCGACAATGAGCAGTTCTTC
TRBJ1-4 | NA | NA | TRBV6-5 | CASSYSIGALNEKLFF | TGTGCCAGCAGTTACTCGATTGGGGCCCTTAATGAAAAACTGTTTTTT
TRBJ2-7 | NA | TRBD1 | TRBV15 | CATSRGLGDSYEQYF | TGTGCCACCAGCAGAGGCCTCGGGGACAGCTACGAGCAGTACTTC
TRBJ1-2 | few | NA | TRBV5-1 | CASSVEKSPGGYTF | TGCGCCAGCAGCGTTGAAAAAAGCCCGGGCGGCTACACCTTC
TRBJ1-1 | few | NA | TRBV20-1 | CSARGETEAFF | TGCAGTGCTAGAGGGGAGACAGAAGCTTTCTTT
TRBJ2-3 | many | NA | TRBV4-1 | CASSLRVSDTQYF | TGCGCCAGCAGCCTCAGGGTTTCTGATACGCAGTATTTT
TRBJ2-7 | many | NA | TRBV3-1 | CASSPYGSLGYEQYF | TGTGCCAGCAGCCCGTATGGGTCCCTAGGTTACGAGCAGTACTTC
TRBJ1-2 | many | NA | TRBV7-9 | CASSFLGGEVGYTF | TGTGCCAGCAGCTTTTTGGGCGGTGAAGTTGGCTACACCTTC
TRBJ1-5 | NA | NA | TRBV4-3 | CASSPDRLNQPQHF | TGCGCCAGCAGCCCTGACAGACTCAATCAGCCCCAGCATTTT
TRBJ2-5 | many | NA | TRBV10-2 | CASMDKGNLQETQYF | TGCGCCAGCATGGATAAGGGGAATCTCCAAGAGACCCAGTACTTC
TRBJ1-2 | few | NA | TRBV20-1 | CSARDETAPYGYTF | TGCAGTGCTAGAGATGAGACAGCGCCTTATGGCTACACCTTC
TRBJ1-1 | many | TRBD1 | TRBV12-3/TRBV12-4 | CASSSDRGQHTEAFF | TGTGCCAGCAGTTCGGACAGGGGGCAACACACTGAAGCTTTCTTT
TRBJ2-1 | few | NA | TRBV12-3/TRBV12-4 | CASSPLSYNEQFF | TGTGCCAGCAGTCCGCTCTCCTACAATGAGCAGTTCTTC
TRBJ2-1 | few | TRBD2 | TRBV12-3/TRBV12-4 | CASNGPLGLASRNEQFF | TGTGCCAGCAATGGCCCCCTGGGACTAGCCAGCCGAAATGAGCAGTTCTTC
TRBJ1-1 | NA | NA | TRBV12-3/TRBV12-4 | CASTLRRVTEAFF | TGTGCCAGCACCTTAAGGAGGGTCACTGAAGCTTTCTTT
TRBJ2-7 | many | NA | TRBV4-3 | CASSQVGSYEQYF | TGTGCCAGCAGCCAAGTGGGAAGCTACGAGCAGTACTTC
TRBJ2-5 | NA | NA | TRBV7-9 | CAGERQETQYF | TGTGCCGGAGAAAGACAAGAGACCCAGTACTTC
TRBJ1-2 | many | TRBD1 | TRBV12-3/TRBV12-4 | CASSPRDRKDNYGYTF | TGTGCCAGCAGTCCCCGGGACAGGAAAGACAACTATGGCTACACCTTC
TRBJ2-7 | NA | TRBD2 | TRBV20-1 | CSARITGTNYEQYF | TGCAGTGCTAGAATAACCGGGACTAACTACGAGCAGTACTTC
TRBJ1-5 | NA | NA | TRBV29-1 | CSVETSGDQPQHF | TGCAGCGTCGAAACCTCGGGGGATCAGCCCCAGCATTTT